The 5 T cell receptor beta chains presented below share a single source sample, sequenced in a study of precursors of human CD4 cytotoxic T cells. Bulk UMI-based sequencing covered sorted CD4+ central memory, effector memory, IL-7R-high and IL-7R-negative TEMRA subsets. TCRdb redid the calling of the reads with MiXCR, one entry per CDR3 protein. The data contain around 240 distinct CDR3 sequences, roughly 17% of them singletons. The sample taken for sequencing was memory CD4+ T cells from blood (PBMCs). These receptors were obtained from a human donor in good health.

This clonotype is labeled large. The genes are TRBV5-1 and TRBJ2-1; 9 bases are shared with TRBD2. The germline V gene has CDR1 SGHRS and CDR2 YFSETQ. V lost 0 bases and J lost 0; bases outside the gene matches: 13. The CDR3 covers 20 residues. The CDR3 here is CASSLASLAGGPYSYNEQFF. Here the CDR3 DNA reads TGCGCCAGCAGCTTGGCCTCCCTGGCGGGAGGGCCCTACTCCTACAATGAGCAGTTCTTC.

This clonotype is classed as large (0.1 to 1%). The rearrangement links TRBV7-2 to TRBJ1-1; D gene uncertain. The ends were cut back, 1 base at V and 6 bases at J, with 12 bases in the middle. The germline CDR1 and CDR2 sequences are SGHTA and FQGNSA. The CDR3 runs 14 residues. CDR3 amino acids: CASSLGPSAPEAFF. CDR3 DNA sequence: TGTGCCAGCAGCTTAGGTCCCTCAGCCCCTGAAGCTTTCTTT.

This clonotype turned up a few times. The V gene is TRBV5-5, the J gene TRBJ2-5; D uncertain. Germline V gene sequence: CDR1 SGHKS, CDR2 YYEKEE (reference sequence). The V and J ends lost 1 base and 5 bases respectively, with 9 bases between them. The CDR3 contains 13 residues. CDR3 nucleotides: TGTGCCAGCAGCTTGACGGGTGCTGAGACCCAGTACTTC. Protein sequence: CASSLTGAETQYF.

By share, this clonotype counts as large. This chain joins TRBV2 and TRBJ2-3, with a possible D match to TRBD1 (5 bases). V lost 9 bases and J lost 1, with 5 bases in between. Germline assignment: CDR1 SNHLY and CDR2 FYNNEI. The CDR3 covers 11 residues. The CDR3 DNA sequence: TGTGCCAGAGGGGGCACAGATACGCAGTATTTT. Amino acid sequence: CARGGTDTQYF. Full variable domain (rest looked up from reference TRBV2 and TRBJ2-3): EPEVTQTPSHQVTQMGQEVILRCVPISNHLYFYWYRQILGQKVEFLVSFYNNEISEKSEIFDDQFSVERPDGSNFTLKIRSTKLEDSAMYFCARGGTDTQYFGPGTRLTVL.

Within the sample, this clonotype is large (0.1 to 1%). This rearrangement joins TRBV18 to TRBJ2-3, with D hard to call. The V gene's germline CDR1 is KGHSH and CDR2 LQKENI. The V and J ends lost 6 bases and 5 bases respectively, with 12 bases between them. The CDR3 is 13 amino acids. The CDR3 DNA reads TGTGCCAGCTCGCCCAGTTTTGGAGATACGCAGTATTTT. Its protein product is CASSPSFGDTQYF.